Listed here are 21 T cell receptor beta chains from one sample, sequenced in a study of shared T cell receptors in the human thymus. Data came from immunoSEQ multiplex PCR; TCRdb stores just in-frame clones and leaves some out. The table has around 730,000 clones, around 85% seen once. The same specimen was also included in a second study, on human thymus T cells.

The sequencing input was thymocytes. The receptor source for this set is a girl less than two years old with a congenital heart defect.

The chain is built from TRBV28 and TRBJ1-1; TRBD1 might be the D (5 bases). CDR1 and CDR2 from the germline V gene are MDHEN and SYDVKM. This CDR3 is 13 amino acids long. V dropped 4 bases and J dropped 10 bases, with 16 bases sitting between them. The CDR3 reads CASSSNRGSPAFF. The CDR3 DNA is TGTGCCAGCAGTTCCAATCGGGGGAGTCCAGCTTTCTTT.

The V call is TRBV11-2, the J call TRBJ1-1; a possible D gene is TRBD1 (6 bases). Germline CDR1 is SGHAT and CDR2 is FQNNGV. V was trimmed by 0 bases and J by 5 bases, leaving 10 bases between them. The length of the CDR3 is 14 residues. The CDR3 loop reads CASSLEPGETEAFF. CDR3 DNA: TGTGCCAGCAGCTTAGAGCCAGGGGAAACTGAAGCTTTCTTT.

Concerning this clone itself: The same CDR3 arises from other DNA sequences in this sample as well. The rearrangement uses TRBV14 and TRBJ2-7; TRBD1 matches 7 bases. Germline V gene sequence: CDR1 SGHDN, CDR2 FVKESK. The J segment lost 3 bases and the V segment lost 9 bases, leaving 29 bases of the junction unmatched. The CDR3 length is 20 residues. Here the CDR3 reads CARKFGRQGSCVRSFYEQYF. The CDR3 region has the DNA TGTGCCAGAAAATTTGGGCGACAGGGATCCTGCGTGCGATCTTTCTACGAGCAGTACTTC.

The chain has TRBV7-9 and TRBJ1-2; 7 nucleotides align to TRBD1. The CDR3 has 16 residues. The V and J ends lost 1 base and 0 bases, in that order; junction bases with no gene match: 5. Germline CDR1 SEHNR, CDR2 FQNEAQ (reference sequence). Here the CDR3 reads CASSLGWTGPNYGYTF. CDR3 nucleotides: TGTGCCAGCAGCTTAGGATGGACAGGACCTAACTATGGCTACACCTTC.

The rearrangement joins TRBV6-5 to TRBJ1-2; 10 positions match TRBD1. Germline CDR1 MNHEY, CDR2 SVGAGI. The junction had 5 bases not matched to a gene; V was cut back by 6 bases and J by 7 bases. The CDR3 covers 13 residues. Here the CDR3 DNA reads TGTGCCAGCAGCCCGACAGGGGGCCTTGGCTACACCTTC. Encoded protein: CASSPTGGLGYTF.

This chain uses TRBV9 with TRBJ1-1; no clear D gene. Germline values: CDR1 SGDLS, CDR2 YYNGEE. V was shortened by 1 base and J by 5 bases, with 9 bases between the two germline ends. CDR3 length: 13 amino acids. The CDR3 DNA reads as TGTGCCAGCAGCGTATTTCTAAAAACTGAAGCTTTCTTT. Translation gives CASSVFLKTEAFF. The complete variable domain, with remaining parts taken from reference TRBV9 and TRBJ1-1, reads DSGVTQTPKHLITATGQRVTLRCSPRSGDLSVYWYQQSLDQGLQFLIQYYNGEERAKGNILERFSAQQFPDLHSELNLSSLELGDSALYFCASSVFLKTEAFFGQGTRLTVV.

The chain carries TRBV5-1 and TRBJ2-7; 7 bases line up with TRBD1. Looked up from germline, CDR1 is SGHRS and CDR2 is YFSETQ. J gave up 1 base and V 3 bases, and 16 bases lay outside the gene matches. This CDR3 is 18 amino acids long. CDR3 sequence: CASSSITHPGTDSYEQYF. As DNA, the CDR3 is TGCGCCAGCAGCTCCATAACTCACCCCGGGACAGATTCCTACGAGCAGTACTTC.

The rearrangement links TRBV7-9 to TRBJ1-1, with TRBD1 as a possible D gene (6 bases). The ends were cut back, 5 bases at V and 5 bases at J, with 12 bases in the middle. The CDR3 covers 13 residues. Germline V gene lookup returns CDR1 SEHNR and CDR2 FQNEAQ (reference sequence). The CDR3 DNA sequence: TGTGCCAGCAGCCAAACAGGGAAAACTGAAGCTTTCTTT. Translated: CASSQTGKTEAFF.

This clone was seen a single time. The chain joins TRBV6-4 to TRBJ1-1, with a possible D match to TRBD1 (5 bases). The CDR3 has 13 residues. V lost 5 bases to trimming and J lost 3 bases, with 10 bases between them. Per germline, CDR1 MRHNA and CDR2 SNTAGT. CDR3 nucleotides: TGTGCCAGCAGTCGCGTCAGGGACACTGAAGCTTTCTTT. Translating it yields CASSRVRDTEAFF.

This chain uses TRBV19 with TRBJ1-2, with 9 bases fitting TRBD1. V was clipped by 8 bases and J by 3 bases; unmatched bases: 13. CDR3 size: 16 residues. Germline V gene lookup returns CDR1 LNHDA and CDR2 SQIVND (reference sequence). CDR3 sequence: CASFGQGKRLYYGYTF. CDR3 in DNA: TGTGCCAGTTTCGGACAGGGGAAGCGCCTGTACTATGGCTACACCTTC.

The DNA of the CDR3 is TGCGCCAGCAGCCCCGGACTGATATCGGAGCAGTTCTTC. This codes for CASSPGLISEQFF. This sequence joins TRBV4-3 and TRBJ2-1, with D tentatively TRBD2 (5 bases). CDR1 LGHNA and CDR2 YSLEER come from the germline V gene. V was trimmed by 4 bases and J by 10 bases, leaving 14 bases between them. The CDR3 runs 13 residues.

Written as DNA, the CDR3 is TGTGCCAGCAGCACCGAACATCACAGGGGCCTGCGGGGCTACACCTTC. It is translated as CASSTEHHRGLRGYTF. This chain connects TRBV7-2 to TRBJ1-2; 7 bases fit TRBD1. The CDR3 totals 16 residues. V gave up 5 bases and J gave up 8 bases; unmatched junction bases: 17. Germline V CDR1 and CDR2: SGHTA, FQGNSA.

This clone appeared a single time. The rearrangement joins TRBV21-1 to TRBJ2-7; the table assigns TRBD2, which was not confirmed against the DNA. TRBV21-1 is tagged as a pseudogene. There are 18 residues in the CDR3. The CDR3 reads CASSKAGFGGAIPYEQYF. CDR3 sequence (DNA): TGTGCCAGCAGCAAAGCCGGGTTTGGGGGGGCAATCCCCTACGAGCAGTACTTC.

The V call is TRBV2, the J call TRBJ1-2; D gene ambiguous. Germline V gives CDR1 SNHLY, CDR2 FYNNEI. This CDR3 contains 12 residues. The V and J ends lost 8 bases and 13 bases respectively, with 20 bases between them. The CDR3 DNA follows: TGTGCCAGCCCAACACGGAAGCGGAGGTGCACCTTC. The encoded protein is CASPTRKRRCTF.

This chain uses TRBV15 with TRBJ1-1, with a tentative D call TRBD1 (6 bases). CDR3 length: 13 residues. Between the trimmed V and J ends, which lost 3 bases and 10 bases, there was a span of 15 bases. The germline V gene has CDR1 LNHNV and CDR2 YYDKDF (reference sequence). CDR3 residues: CATSSVTGKRAFF. CDR3 in DNA: TGTGCCACCAGCAGCGTAACAGGGAAAAGAGCTTTCTTT.

This clone appeared a few times. This CDR3 reads CASSCATNHEQYF. CDR3 coding DNA: TGCGCCAGCAGTTGTGCGACAAACCACGAGCAGTACTTC. The chain links TRBV10-1 to TRBJ2-7; D uncertain. Trimming stripped 5 bases from V and 5 bases from J, with 13 bases between. The CDR3 length is 13 residues. Germline V lookup: CDR1 WNHNN, CDR2 SYGVQD (reference sequence).

The CDR3 is CASRGTPYNEQFF. The CDR3 DNA is TGTGCCAGCCGGGGGACTCCCTACAATGAGCAGTTCTTC. V gene TRBV2 combines with J gene TRBJ2-1; TRBD2 might be the D (6 bases). V was pared by 8 bases and J by 2 bases, with 10 bases between. The CDR3 sequence is 13 residues long. CDR1 is SNHLY and CDR2 is FYNNEI in the germline V gene. The entire variable domain, with the rest obtained from reference TRBV2 and TRBJ2-1, is as follows: EPEVTQTPSHQVTQMGQEVILRCVPISNHLYFYWYRQILGQKVEFLVSFYNNEISEKSEIFDDQFSVERPDGSNFTLKIRSTKLEDSAMYFCASRGTPYNEQFFGPGTRLTVL.

This sequence joins TRBV5-1 and TRBJ2-7; 12 nucleotides line up with TRBD2. The trim removed 5 bases at V and 3 bases at J, leaving 6 bases unmatched. CDR1 and CDR2 from the germline V gene are SGHRS and YFSETQ. The CDR3 contains 15 residues. For the CDR3, the DNA is TGCGCCAGCAGAACCTCGGGACTAGCGGGCTACGAGCAGTACTTC. Its protein is CASRTSGLAGYEQYF.

The chain employs TRBV5-4 and TRBJ1-2; D is unclear. With 2 bases removed from V and 6 bases from J, the gap between germline ends came to 26 bases. CDR1 and CDR2 (germline): SGHNT, YYREEE (reference sequence). The CDR3 has 18 amino acids. CDR3 in amino acids: CASSFGPTPGRGVNGYTF. The CDR3 bases are TGTGCCAGCAGCTTCGGCCCCACCCCTGGACGCGGGGTAAATGGCTACACCTTC.

The chain couples TRBV29-1 to TRBJ1-1; 7 positions match TRBD1. V was clipped by 3 bases and J by 0 bases; unmatched bases: 4. This CDR3 spans 14 amino acids. Germline V gene lookup returns CDR1 SQVTM and CDR2 ANQGSEA. CDR3 residues: CSVECGTVNTEAFF. CDR3 DNA: TGCAGCGTTGAGTGTGGGACAGTGAACACTGAAGCTTTCTTT.

J is TRBJ2-1 and V is TRBV10-3, with D maybe TRBD1 (6 bases). V was trimmed by 2 bases and J by 2 bases, leaving 7 bases between them. Germline V gene sequence: CDR1 ENHRY, CDR2 SYGVKD. The CDR3 is 14 residues long. The CDR3 DNA follows: TGTGCCATCAGTGAGCGGGACACCTACAATGAGCAGTTCTTC. It specifies CAISERDTYNEQFF.